What follows describes a single TCR beta chain. The data were produced by immunoSEQ multiplex PCR, yet TCRdb's version contains in-frame clones alone and is incomplete. The sample consists of about 2.5 million clones, 80% to 95% of them appearing once. The entry originates in a study of shared clonotypes between healthy human individuals. The V gene lost 5 bases and the J gene lost 2 bases, with 8 bases spanning the gap. The germline V gene encodes CDR1 SEHNR and CDR2 FQNEAQ (reference sequence). The CDR3 is 13 residues long. The chain couples TRBV7-9 to TRBJ2-3, with D unclear. The sequenced material came from naive CD4+ T cells from PBMCs. As for subset: CD45RA+ positively selected. This TCR was sampled from a man between 18 and 29 years old in good health. Some clones in this sample may be carry-over from other donors' samples. The CDR3 DNA sequence: TGTGCCAGCAGCCGCCTCCACACAGATACGCAGTATTTT. Amino acid sequence: CASSRLHTDTQYF.